A single T cell receptor (beta chain) is shown here with its context. This specimen belongs to a study of blood T cell repertoires in COVID-19. Study summary: T cells, B-cell-depleted T cells, or PBMCs provided the cDNA or gDNA that served as material.

In the original analysis: It was from reference gene primer amplification that nucleated cell counts were estimated. This table comes from immunoSEQ multiplex PCR, and its TCRdb copy is limited to in-frame clones, with some not included. V and J calls and clone size come straight from that table; D and trimming were deduced from the DNA. The data contain over 85,000 clones, 70% to 90% of them singletons. Trimming removed 1 base from V and 3 bases from J; junction bases left unmatched: 4. The CDR3 length is 15 residues. Germline V CDR1 and CDR2: MNHNS, SASEGT. The chain employs TRBV6-1 and TRBJ2-3, with 7 bases fitting TRBD1. Sequencing input: peripheral blood. The origin of this receptor is a woman aged 50 to 65 with acute or convalescent COVID-19. The CDR3 is CASSEGRGLTDTQYF. Here the CDR3 DNA reads TGTGCCAGCAGTGAAGGCAGGGGGTTGACAGATACGCAGTATTTT.